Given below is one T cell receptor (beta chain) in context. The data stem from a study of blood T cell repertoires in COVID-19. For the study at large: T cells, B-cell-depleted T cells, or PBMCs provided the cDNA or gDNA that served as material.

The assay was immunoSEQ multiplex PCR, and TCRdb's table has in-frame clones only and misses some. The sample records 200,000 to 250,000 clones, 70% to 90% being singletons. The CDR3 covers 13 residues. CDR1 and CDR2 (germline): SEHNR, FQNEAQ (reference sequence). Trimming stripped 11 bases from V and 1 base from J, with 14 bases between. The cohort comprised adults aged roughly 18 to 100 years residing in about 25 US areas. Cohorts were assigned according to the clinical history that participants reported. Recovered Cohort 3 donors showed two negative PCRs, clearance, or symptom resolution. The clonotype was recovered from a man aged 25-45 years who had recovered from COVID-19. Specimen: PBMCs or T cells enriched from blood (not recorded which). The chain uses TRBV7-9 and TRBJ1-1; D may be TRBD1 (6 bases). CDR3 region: CAWLGAPNTEAFF. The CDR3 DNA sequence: TGTGCCTGGTTGGGGGCCCCGAACACTGAAGCTTTCTTT. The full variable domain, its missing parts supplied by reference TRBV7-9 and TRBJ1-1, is DTGVSQNPRHKITKRGQNVTFRCDPISEHNRLYWYRQTLGQGPEFLTYFQNEAQLEKSRLLSDRFSAERPKGSFSTLEIQRTEQGDSAMYLCAWLGAPNTEAFFGQGTRLTVV.